These T cell receptor beta chains were read from a single sample in a study of blood T cell repertoires in COVID-19. Clones were read by immunoSEQ multiplex PCR, and TCRdb kept only the in-frame ones, dropping some. The sample contains 300,000 to 350,000 clones, 80% to 90% of which appear only once. Sequencing input: peripheral blood. Receptors originate from a man younger than 40 with active or convalescent COVID-19. CDR3s include the opening cysteine and the closing phenylalanine or tryptophan. A D gene is named only where the DNA matches it firmly. Expanded clones are given a class, and other clones once, few, many or no size at all.

clone size	V gene	J gene	D gene	CDR3 DNA	CDR3 protein
.	TRBV7-8	TRBJ2-3	TRBD2	TGTGCCAGCAGCTCGCTCTTTGAATCTAGCGGGGGGACCACAGATACGCAGTATTTT	CASSSLFESSGGTTDTQYF
.	TRBV19	TRBJ1-5	.	TGTGCCAGTAGTCCTCGGGGTGGTCAGCCCCAGCATTTT	CASSPRGGQPQHF
few	TRBV3-1/TRBV3-2	TRBJ1-2	TRBD1	TGTGCCAGCAGCCCCCCGTACAGGGGGCTTGTTAGCTACACCTTC	CASSPPYRGLVSYTF
.	TRBV7-3	TRBJ2-1	TRBD2	TGTGCCAGCAGCTTAGGTCCCCCACTAGCGGGCAATGAGCAGTTCTTC	CASSLGPPLAGNEQFF
.	TRBV4-3	TRBJ2-6	.	TGCGCCAGCAGCCCTTTCAGGGGGGAAATCTCTGGGGCCAACGTCCTGACTTTC	CASSPFRGEISGANVLTF
once	TRBV6-5	TRBJ1-1	.	TGTGCCAGCACACTTAGCGGGGGGACTGAAGCTTTCTTT	CASTLSGGTEAFF
.	TRBV6-2/TRBV6-3	TRBJ2-1	TRBD1	TGTGCCAGCAGTTATCCCACCTCCGGGACAGGGTTTTACAATGAGCAGTTCTTC	CASSYPTSGTGFYNEQFF
.	TRBV9	TRBJ1-1	.	TGTGCCAGCTCGCGGACGGGAGGGAACACTGAAGCTTTCTTT	CASSRTGGNTEAFF
.	TRBV6-1	TRBJ2-1	TRBD2	TGTGCCAGCAGTGAGATGGGACTGGGACTAGCGGACTTTAATGAGCAGTTCTTC	CASSEMGLGLADFNEQFF
.	TRBV12-5	TRBJ2-3	TRBD1	TGTGCTAGTGGCCCCAGGGGGTCTGCCACAGATACGCAGTATTTT	CASGPRGSATDTQYF
.	TRBV13	TRBJ2-5	.	TGTGCCAGCGCCGGGAGAGGCGAGACCCAGTACTTC	CASAGRGETQYF
.	TRBV18	TRBJ1-1	.	TGTGCCAGCTCACCCCCGAGGGGGTGGGCGCTGAACACTGAAGCTTTCTTT	CASSPPRGWALNTEAFF
once	TRBV23-1	TRBJ2-6	TRBD2	TGCGCCAGCAGTCAATTTAACCAGCGAAGGGACTATCCTGGGGCCAACGTCCTGACTTTC	CASSQFNQRRDYPGANVLTF
.	TRBV9	TRBJ1-2	.	TGTGCCAGCAGCCCACTCGGAGAGGTAGCGGTCGGCTACACCTTC	CASSPLGEVAVGYTF
.	TRBV3-1/TRBV3-2	TRBJ1-2	.	TGTGCCAGCAGCCCCCGGGGGGGCAGTGGCTATGGCTACACCTTC	CASSPRGGSGYGYTF
few	TRBV29-1	TRBJ2-2	.	TGCAGCGTGGACAGCGCGAACACCGGGGAGCTGTTTTTT	CSVDSANTGELFF
.	TRBV6-5	TRBJ1-5	.	TGTGCCAGCAGTCCCCTCGACAGTAAATTGCAGCCCCAGCATTTT	CASSPLDSKLQPQHF
.	TRBV6-2/TRBV6-3	TRBJ2-7	TRBD2	TGTGCCAGCGGCCCGGCGGGGGCCTACGAGCAGTACTTC	CASGPAGAYEQYF
.	TRBV10-3	TRBJ2-2	TRBD2	TGTGCCATCAGTGAGTGGACTAGCGGGAGCGGGAGCGGGGAGCTGTTTTTT	CAISEWTSGSGSGELFF
.	TRBV7-9	TRBJ2-5	.	TGTGCCAGCAGCCAGGAAATCAGGCAAGAGACCCAGTACTTC	CASSQEIRQETQYF
.	TRBV5-1	TRBJ2-4	TRBD2	TGCGCCAGCAGCCCGAGGACTAGCGGCCAAGCATACTTC	CASSPRTSGQAYF
.	TRBV24-1	TRBJ2-2	.	TGTGCCACCAGTGATTTGTTCTCTACCCCGAACACCGGGGAGCTGTTTTTT	CATSDLFSTPNTGELFF